The 15 T cell receptor beta chains in this list originate from one sample, sequenced in a study of cytomegalovirus exposure and HLA in healthy donors. The PCR employed 60 Vbeta primers together with 13 Jbeta primers. The data were produced by immunoSEQ multiplex PCR, yet TCRdb's version contains in-frame clones alone and is incomplete. The sample includes 130,000 to 150,000 clones, 55% to 70% of them seen just once. The sequenced sample consisted of PBMCs. Receptors originate from a woman aged 25-40 years in good health and CMV-seropositive.

This clone occurred a few times. V gene TRBV15 combines with J gene TRBJ1-4, with D uncertain. Germline V gives CDR1 LNHNV, CDR2 YYDKDF (reference sequence). The CDR3 runs 16 residues. V was cut by 0 bases and J by 5 bases, with 13 bases left in between. CDR3 nucleotides: TGTGCCACCAGCAGAGATAACCCTCTAAGAAATGAAAAACTGTTTTTT. This gives the protein CATSRDNPLRNEKLFF.

In regard to this clone: The junction departs from the called germline gene at one end, perhaps through a read error. This rearrangement joins TRBV5-6 to TRBJ1-3, with TRBD1 matching 10 bases. Germline CDR1 is SGHDT and CDR2 is YYEEEE. This CDR3 is built from 14 residues. The CDR3 sequence: CASSFWTGGYTTYF. The CDR3 DNA follows: TGTGCCAGCAGCTTTTGGACAGGGGGTTACACCACATATTTT.

The chain uses TRBV6-5 and TRBJ2-3, with 9 positions matching TRBD1. In germline, CDR1 is MNHEY, CDR2 SVGAGI. This CDR3 has 15 residues. The V segment lost 5 bases and the J segment 1 base; nucleotides outside the gene matches: 4. The CDR3, as DNA: TGTGCCAGCAGTAGACAGGGGGTCGGCACAGATACGCAGTATTTT. Amino acids: CASSRQGVGTDTQYF.

The J gene is TRBJ1-1, the V gene TRBV10-1; weak D call: TRBD1 (5 bases). Germline CDR1 WNHNN, CDR2 SYGVQD (reference sequence). The CDR3 extends over 15 amino acids. V dropped 6 bases and J dropped 1 base, with 15 bases sitting between them. Here the CDR3 reads CASSKVRGWNTEAFF. CDR3 in DNA: TGCGCCAGCAGCAAAGTAAGGGGCTGGAACACTGAAGCTTTCTTT.

This sequence joins TRBV18 and TRBJ2-1; the D gene is possibly TRBD1 (7 bases). The CDR3 consists of 15 residues. Germline CDR1 KGHSH, CDR2 LQKENI. Trimming left V 5 bases short and J 9 bases short, with 20 bases between. The chain's CDR3 is CASSDRQGGLPEQFF. The CDR3 DNA reads as TGTGCCAGCTCAGACAGACAGGGAGGTCTTCCTGAGCAGTTCTTC.

The chain joins TRBV4-1 to TRBJ2-5, with D perhaps matching TRBD1 (6 bases). The last part of the DNA fits TRBJ2-7 better; the J call may be wrong. The CDR3 is made up of 13 amino acids. CDR1 MGHRA and CDR2 YSYEKL come from the germline V gene. Here the CDR3 reads CASSQGAYYEQYF. CDR3 sequence (DNA): TGCGCCAGCAGCCAGGGGGCCTACTACGAGCAGTACTTC.

This chain joins TRBV5-1 and TRBJ1-1, with no clear D. V was cut by 3 bases and J by 4 bases, with 16 bases left in between. The V gene's germline CDR1 is SGHRS and CDR2 YFSETQ. The CDR3 totals 15 residues. CDR3 nucleotides: TGCGCCAGCAGCTCCGTATGGCGGGGAACCACTGAAGCTTTCTTT. As protein: CASSSVWRGTTEAFF.

The CDR3 DNA reads as TGTGCCAGCGCGGGGGGCCCTTCAGATACGCAGTATTTT. Translation gives CASAGGPSDTQYF. J is TRBJ2-3 and V is TRBV2; TRBD2 agrees at 8 bases. The CDR3 totals 13 residues. Unmatched junction bases numbered 5, after V lost 8 bases and J lost 4 bases. The germline V gene encodes CDR1 SNHLY and CDR2 FYNNEI.

This sequence joins TRBV9 and TRBJ2-7; TRBD1 matches at 7 bases. Germline values: CDR1 SGDLS, CDR2 YYNGEE. V was pared by 0 bases and J by 1 base, with 4 bases of the junction left unmatched. The CDR3 covers 15 residues. CDR3 coding DNA: TGTGCCAGCAGCGTAGCCGGACAGGCATCCTACGAGCAGTACTTC. Amino acids: CASSVAGQASYEQYF. Filled out from reference TRBV9 and TRBJ2-7, the complete variable domain reads DSGVTQTPKHLITATGQRVTLRCSPRSGDLSVYWYQQSLDQGLQFLIQYYNGEERAKGNILERFSAQQFPDLHSELNLSSLELGDSALYFCASSVAGQASYEQYFGPGTRLTVT.

This chain connects TRBV7-8 to TRBJ2-7; D remains ambiguous. Germline V gene data show CDR1 as SGHVS and CDR2 as FQNEAQ. CDR3 length equals 14 residues. The V end lost 1 base, the J end lost 0 bases, and 7 bases lay between the germline ends. The CDR3 bases are TGTGCCAGCAGCTTAGAGCCCTACTCCTACGAGCAGTACTTC. It codes for CASSLEPYSYEQYF.

The CDR3 bases are TGTGCCAGCAGGATTACAGGGGACACTGAAGCTTTCTTT. Translated: CASRITGDTEAFF. V gene TRBV6-1 combines with J gene TRBJ1-1, with 7 bases aligning to TRBD1. J gave up 3 bases and V 6 bases, and 4 bases lay outside the gene matches. The germline V gene has CDR1 MNHNS and CDR2 SASEGT. This CDR3 is 13 amino acids long.

This clone was recorded a few times. A junction boundary mismatches the germline segment, possibly from a read error. V usage is TRBV4-1 and J usage is TRBJ2-7; 8 positions agree with TRBD1. The CDR3 loop spans 13 amino acids. CDR1 is MGHRA and CDR2 is YSYEKL in the germline V gene. The CDR3 reads CASSSISGQDLDF. CDR3 nucleotide sequence: TGCGCCAGCAGCTCCATATCGGGACAGGACCTAGACTTC.

J is TRBJ2-1 and V is TRBV6-5; 7 bases fit TRBD2. The V and J ends lost 2 bases and 3 bases, in that order; junction bases with no gene match: 7. The CDR3 loop spans 16 amino acids. CDR1 and CDR2 (germline): MNHEY, SVGAGI. CDR3 sequence: CASSYGSGPLYNEQFF. In DNA, the CDR3 is TGTGCCAGCAGTTACGGTAGCGGGCCCCTCTACAATGAGCAGTTCTTC.

J is TRBJ2-3 and V is TRBV5-1, with TRBD2 matching over 12 bases. Germline loops: CDR1 SGHRS, CDR2 YFSETQ. Unmatched junction bases numbered 1, after V lost 0 bases and J lost 2 bases. This CDR3 contains 16 residues. The CDR3 DNA is TGCGCCAGCAGCTTGGGGACTAGCGGGGACACAGATACGCAGTATTTT. This gives the protein CASSLGTSGDTDTQYF. The full variable domain, in which reference TRBV5-1 and TRBJ2-3 provide the parts outside the CDR3, is KAGVTQTPRYLIKTRGQQVTLSCSPISGHRSVSWYQQTPGQGLQFLFEYFSETQRNKGNFPGRFSGRQFSNSRSEMNVSTLELGDSALYLCASSLGTSGDTDTQYFGPGTRLTVL.

The count of this clone is one. V is TRBV23-1 and J is TRBJ2-7; 9 bases line up with TRBD2. TRBV23-1 qualifies as an ORF whose function is uncertain. V gave up 4 bases and J gave up 3 bases; unmatched junction bases: 4. The CDR3 length is 14 residues. The CDR3 protein is CASSPGTSIYEQYF. The DNA for the CDR3 is TGCGCCAGCAGTCCCGGGACTAGCATCTACGAGCAGTACTTC.